The 23 T cell receptor beta chains below all came from one sample that was sequenced in a study of CD8+ T cells in alopecia areata. Sequencing used cDNA as its template, made by extracting RNA and reverse transcribing it. Method: immunoSEQ multiplex PCR; TCRdb's copy keeps in-frame clones and lacks some. The sample yields about 140,000 clones, about 51% seen once. Sample: CD4+ T cells sorted from blood, taken at week 0. The receptor set was obtained from a human donor with alopecia areata.

The chain employs TRBV5-1 and TRBJ1-1, with 9 positions matching TRBD1. The V gene end was trimmed by 5 bases and the J gene end by 5 bases; junction bases not matched to a gene: 7. The CDR3 is 14 residues long. Germline assignment: CDR1 SGHRS and CDR2 YFSETQ. The CDR3 sequence: CASREQGANTEAFF. CDR3 DNA sequence: TGCGCCAGCAGGGAACAGGGGGCGAATACTGAAGCTTTCTTT.

The chain carries TRBV29-1 and TRBJ2-3; 8 positions agree with TRBD1. Per the germline V gene, CDR1 is SQVTM and CDR2 is ANQGSEA. This CDR3 spans 15 amino acids. Germline trimming cut 3 bases from V and 9 bases from J; bases unmatched to any gene: 14. The CDR3 DNA reads as TGCAGCGTTGACCCCTTATCCGGACAGGGCGGAACGCAGTATTTT. It is translated as CSVDPLSGQGGTQYF.

There are a few counts of this clone. The chain recombines TRBV5-5 with TRBJ2-1; TRBD2 might be the D (6 bases). The CDR3 spans 13 residues. The V end was cut by 0 bases, the J end by 8 bases, with 9 bases between. The V gene's germline CDR1 is SGHKS and CDR2 YYEKEE (reference sequence). The CDR3 region has the DNA TGTGCCAGCAGCTTGGGGCCTAGCGATGAGCAGTTCTTC. Encoded protein: CASSLGPSDEQFF.

The chain links TRBV7-3 to TRBJ2-3, with 15 bases that match TRBD2. The J segment lost 3 bases and the V segment lost 5 bases, leaving 6 bases of the junction unmatched. The CDR3 is 17 residues long. Germline V CDR1 and CDR2: SGHTA, FQGTGA. Here the CDR3 reads CASSDRTSGRGTDTQYF. Here the CDR3 DNA reads TGTGCCAGCAGCGACCGGACTAGCGGGAGGGGAACAGATACGCAGTATTTT.

The chain links TRBV25-1 to TRBJ2-2, with D possibly being TRBD1 (6 bases). V lost 2 bases to trimming and J lost 7 bases, with 17 bases between them. The CDR3 spans 16 residues. Per the germline V gene, CDR1 is MGHDK and CDR2 is SYGVNS. This chain's CDR3 is CASSEDRLQGLGELFF. CDR3 in DNA: TGTGCCAGCAGTGAAGACCGACTACAGGGTCTCGGGGAGCTGTTTTTT. The full variable domain, its missing parts supplied by reference TRBV25-1 and TRBJ2-2, is EADIYQTPRYLVIGTGKKITLECSQTMGHDKMYWYQQDPGMELHLIHYSYGVNSTEKGDLSSESTVSRIRTEHFPLTLESARPSHTSQYLCASSEDRLQGLGELFFGEGSRLTVL.

In its sample, this clone was seen many times. V is TRBV14 and J is TRBJ1-1; no clear D gene. The V end lost 3 bases, the J end lost 8 bases, and 10 bases lay between the germline ends. The CDR3 has 12 amino acids. Per the germline V gene, CDR1 is SGHDN and CDR2 is FVKESK. For the CDR3, the DNA is TGTGCCAGCAGCCAGCAATTGGGGGAAGCTTTCTTT. Translation: CASSQQLGEAFF.

This chain uses TRBV5-1 with TRBJ2-5, with 8 bases that match TRBD1. Germline loops: CDR1 SGHRS, CDR2 YFSETQ. Trimming removed 6 bases from V and 5 bases from J; junction bases left unmatched: 15. The CDR3 consists of 16 residues. CDR3 amino acids: CASTRITGGNAETQYF. Here the CDR3 DNA reads TGCGCCAGCACCCGTATTACAGGGGGAAATGCGGAGACCCAGTACTTC.

The V call is TRBV6-1, the J call TRBJ2-1, with D perhaps matching TRBD1 (6 bases). Germline CDR1 is MNHNS and CDR2 is SASEGT. The CDR3 length is 13 residues. The germline V and J ends were trimmed by 9 bases and 4 bases, with 13 bases remaining between them. CDR3: CASDQRGYNEQFF. CDR3 nucleotide sequence: TGTGCCAGTGACCAAAGGGGGTACAATGAGCAGTTCTTC.

This clone appeared a few times. The V gene is TRBV7-9, the J gene TRBJ2-3, with 15 bases matching TRBD2. Germline values: CDR1 SEHNR, CDR2 FQNEAQ (reference sequence). This CDR3 has 16 amino acids. V lost 5 bases and J lost 6; bases outside the gene matches: 6. The CDR3 region is CASSQGTSGGLDTQYF. The CDR3, as DNA: TGTGCCAGCAGCCAAGGGACTAGCGGGGGGCTGGATACGCAGTATTTT.

Only one count was recorded for this clone. The CDR3 nucleotides are TGCGCCAGCAGCTTTATGGACGAGCAGTACTTC. Translated: CASSFMDEQYF. The rearrangement joins TRBV5-1 to TRBJ2-7; D call uncertain. Per germline, CDR1 SGHRS and CDR2 YFSETQ. V was clipped by 2 bases and J by 5 bases, with 5 bases between them. This CDR3 region has 11 residues.

This chain joins TRBV9 and TRBJ2-5; 15 nucleotides agree with TRBD2. The CDR3 covers 15 residues. CDR1 is SGDLS, CDR2 YYNGEE, per germline. With 4 bases clipped from V and 4 bases from J, the junction kept 2 bases outside the gene matches. The CDR3 DNA sequence: TGTGCCAGCAGCCTGGGACTAGCGGGAGGAGAGACCCAGTACTTC. Translation: CASSLGLAGGETQYF.

The rearrangement links TRBV7-2 to TRBJ1-4, with D maybe TRBD1 (5 bases). V lost 2 bases, J lost 6 bases, and 19 bases lay in between. Germline CDR1 is SGHTA and CDR2 is FQGNSA. This CDR3 has 17 residues. In DNA, the CDR3 is TGTGCCAGCAGCTTAATCGCAGCGGGGGGTTTATATGAAAAACTGTTTTTT. Translated, it gives CASSLIAAGGLYEKLFF.

This chain connects TRBV10-3 to TRBJ2-2; D possibly corresponds to TRBD2 (5 bases). Germline loops: CDR1 ENHRY, CDR2 SYGVKD. With 7 bases removed from V and 4 bases from J, the gap between germline ends came to 16 bases. CDR3 length: 15 residues. CDR3 amino acids: CAIKRVSEGTGELFF. The CDR3 region has the DNA TGTGCCATCAAAAGGGTTTCCGAGGGCACCGGGGAGCTGTTTTTT.

The genes are TRBV28 and TRBJ1-5; D unclear. The germline V gene has CDR1 MDHEN and CDR2 SYDVKM. Deletions cut 1 base from V and 3 bases from J, with 10 bases between. CDR3 length equals 15 residues. The CDR3, as DNA: TGTGCCAGCAGTTTATCACAGCGACACAATCAGCCCCAGCATTTT. It translates to CASSLSQRHNQPQHF.

The V call is TRBV15, the J call TRBJ2-5; D may be TRBD1 or TRBD2 (5 bases each). CDR3 size: 17 residues. Germline lookup yields CDR1 LNHNV and CDR2 YYDKDF (reference sequence). Deletions cut 1 base from V and 4 bases from J, with 19 bases between. The CDR3 DNA reads as TGTGCCACCAGCAGAGGATCCGGGACGGTCTTGCGAGAGACCCAGTACTTC. It translates to CATSRGSGTVLRETQYF. Filled out from reference TRBV15 and TRBJ2-5, the complete variable domain reads DAMVIQNPRYQVTQFGKPVTLSCSQTLNHNVMYWYQQKSSQAPKLLFHYYDKDFNNEADTPDNFQSRRPNTSFCFLDIRSPGLGDTAMYLCATSRGSGTVLRETQYFGPGTRLLVL.

This clone has more than one count but fewer than ten. This chain links TRBV9 with TRBJ2-7, with 9 bases aligning to TRBD2. Germline assignment: CDR1 SGDLS and CDR2 YYNGEE. There are 15 residues in the CDR3. The V and J ends lost 0 bases and 6 bases, in that order; junction bases with no gene match: 7. CDR3 region: CASSVAPSGTLEQYF. The CDR3 region has the DNA TGTGCCAGCAGCGTAGCTCCTAGCGGGACTCTCGAGCAGTACTTC.

The chain couples TRBV7-2 to TRBJ2-7; 7 bases match TRBD2. This CDR3 has 15 residues. J was trimmed by 3 bases and V by 4 bases; bases with no gene match: 9. Germline CDR1 reads SGHTA; CDR2 reads FQGNSA. CDR3 residues: CASSSSSGLNYEQYF. The DNA for the CDR3 is TGTGCCAGCAGCTCCTCCTCGGGACTAAACTACGAGCAGTACTTC.

The chain combines TRBV7-2 with TRBJ2-7; TRBD1 might be the D (6 bases). CDR3 length equals 14 residues. Germline loops: CDR1 SGHTA, CDR2 FQGNSA. The V and J ends lost 1 base and 3 bases respectively, with 10 bases between them. The CDR3 sequence is CASSLGGQIYEQYF. The DNA of the CDR3 is TGTGCCAGCAGCTTAGGCGGACAGATCTACGAGCAGTACTTC.

The V and J genes are TRBV7-3 and TRBJ2-5; D gene unclear. Germline loops: CDR1 SGHTA, CDR2 FQGTGA. The CDR3 is made up of 13 amino acids. Trimming cost V 5 bases and J 4 bases, with 11 bases left between them. CDR3 in amino acids: CASSRGNLETQYF. Here the CDR3 DNA reads TGTGCCAGCAGCCGTGGAAATTTAGAGACCCAGTACTTC.

The J gene is TRBJ2-1, the V gene TRBV20-1; D unclear. From germline, CDR1 is DFQATT and CDR2 SNEGSKA (reference sequence). This CDR3 spans 11 amino acids. With 5 bases removed from V and 4 bases from J, the gap between germline ends came to 6 bases. In DNA, the CDR3 is TGCAGTGCTCGCGGTTACAATGAGCAGTTCTTC. It yields the protein CSARGYNEQFF.

This rearrangement joins TRBV7-8 to TRBJ2-5; unclear D gene. Trimming took off 3 bases at V and 1 base at J, with 9 bases between the two ends. CDR3 size: 14 residues. Per the germline V gene, CDR1 is SGHVS and CDR2 is FQNEAQ. CDR3 amino acids: CASSFMTVQETQYF. CDR3 bases: TGTGCCAGCAGCTTCATGACCGTCCAAGAGACCCAGTACTTC.

The gene calls are TRBV12-5 and TRBJ2-2; no clear D. CDR3 length equals 13 residues. Germline V lookup: CDR1 LGHNT, CDR2 FRNRAP. Deletions cut 2 bases from V and 2 bases from J, with 3 bases between. This CDR3 is CASGLQNTGELFF. DNA of the CDR3: TGTGCTAGTGGTTTGCAAAACACCGGGGAGCTGTTTTTT.

The J gene is TRBJ1-2, the V gene TRBV30, with TRBD1 matching over 7 bases. The V gene end was trimmed by 3 bases and the J gene end by 3 bases; junction bases not matched to a gene: 4. The germline V gene has CDR1 GTSNPN and CDR2 SVGIG (reference sequence). This CDR3 has 13 residues. The CDR3 reads CAWSPGGDYGYTF. In nucleotides, the CDR3 is TGTGCCTGGAGCCCAGGGGGAGACTATGGCTACACCTTC.